This T cell receptor (beta chain) appears in the sequencing data of a study of T cells after yellow fever vaccination. TCRdb fed the 5' RACE reads into MiXCR, producing one record per CDR3 protein. In the table there are hundreds of thousands of distinct CDR3 sequences, roughly an eighth of which are singletons. The V gene lost 7 bases and the J gene lost 4 bases, with 16 bases spanning the gap. Germline CDR1 reads SGHTA; CDR2 reads FQGNSA. The CDR3 runs to 14 residues. The starting material was PBMCs, obtained on the day of the yellow fever booster vaccination. This TCR came from a man in his thirties or forties who received the YFV17D yellow fever vaccine. V and J are TRBV7-2 and TRBJ1-2; possibly TRBD1 for D (6 bases). CDR3 region: CASTREGQTYGYTF. The CDR3 DNA reads TGTGCCAGCACCAGAGAAGGACAGACCTATGGCTACACCTTC.